This T cell receptor beta chain was identified in a study of T cells after posttransplantation cyclophosphamide. Notes on the study in general: Later blood repertoires were often dominated by clones from the donor CD8+ memory compartment. TRB overlap between skin or GI tissue T cells and blood was limited. TRB clonality was highly associated with recipient CMV seropositivity and reactivation.

Clones were read by immunoSEQ multiplex PCR, and TCRdb kept only the in-frame ones, dropping some. The specimen gives over 25,000 clones without singletons; the ten biggest hold nearly 1.5%. CDR1 is SGHRS, CDR2 YFSETQ, per germline. This CDR3 has 15 residues. The trim removed 5 bases at V and 0 bases at J, leaving 4 bases unmatched. This clone was picked up a small number of times. No antigen is known for it. This related bone marrow graft donor gave peripheral blood on the day of marrow donation. The sequencing input was PBMCs. The J gene is TRBJ2-3, the V gene TRBV5-1; TRBD2 agrees at 9 bases. This TCR came from a man between 45 and 60 years old in good health, CMV-negative, and a related stem cell transplant donor. As DNA, the CDR3 is TGCGCCAGCAGTTTGACTAGCGGTAGCACAGATACGCAGTATTTT. Translation gives CASSLTSGSTDTQYF.